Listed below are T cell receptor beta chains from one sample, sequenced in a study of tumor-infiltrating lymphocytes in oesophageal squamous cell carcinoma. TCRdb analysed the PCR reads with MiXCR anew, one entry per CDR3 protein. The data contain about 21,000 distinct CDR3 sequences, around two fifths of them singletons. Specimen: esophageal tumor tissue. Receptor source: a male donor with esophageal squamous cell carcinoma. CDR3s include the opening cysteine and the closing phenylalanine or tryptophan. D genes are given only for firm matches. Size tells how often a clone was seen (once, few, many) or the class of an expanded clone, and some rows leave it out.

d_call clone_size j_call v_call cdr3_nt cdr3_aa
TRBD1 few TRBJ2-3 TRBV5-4 TGTGCCAGCAGCTTGACGACAGGGGTGGCAGATACGCAGTATTTT CASSLTTGVADTQYF
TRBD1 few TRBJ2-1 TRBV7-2 TGTGCCAGCAGCTTAGCGGGGACAGATTACAATGAGCAGTTCTTC CASSLAGTDYNEQFF
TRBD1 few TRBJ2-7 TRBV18 TGTGCCAGCTCCCCTGCTAGAGGGACAGTCTACGAGCAGTACTTC CASSPARGTVYEQYF
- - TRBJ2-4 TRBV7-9 TGTGCCAGCAGCTTAATCGGGGGTGGGTTTGCCAAAAACATTCAGTACTTC CASSLIGGGFAKNIQYF
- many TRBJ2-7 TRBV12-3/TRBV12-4 TGTGCCAGCAGCCGAACCGGGACGATCTACGAGCAGTACTTC CASSRTGTIYEQYF
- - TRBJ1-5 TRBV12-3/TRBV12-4 TGTGCCAGCAAGACCAGGGGTGGCAATCAGCCCCAGCATTTT CASKTRGGNQPQHF
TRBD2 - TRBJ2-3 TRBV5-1 TGCGCCAGCAGCCCGGGACTAGATTCTTTAACAGATACGCAGTATTTT CASSPGLDSLTDTQYF
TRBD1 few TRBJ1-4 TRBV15 TGTGCCACCAGCAGGGGACAGGGGAAGAGGGAAAAACTGTTTTTT CATSRGQGKREKLFF
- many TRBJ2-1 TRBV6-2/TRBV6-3 TGTGCCAGCAGTTACGGGGTCATCCCCTCCTACAATGAGCAGTTCTTC CASSYGVIPSYNEQFF
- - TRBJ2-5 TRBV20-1 TGCAGTGCTAAGAAAGGGGCCGATGAGCAGTACTTC CSAKKGADEQYF
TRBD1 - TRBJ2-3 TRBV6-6 TGTGCCAGCAGTGGACAGGGGTTGTATACGCAGTATTTT CASSGQGLYTQYF
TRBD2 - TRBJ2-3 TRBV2 TGTGCCAGCAGACGACTAGCGGGGTTCGGGCAAGATACGCAGTATTTT CASRRLAGFGQDTQYF
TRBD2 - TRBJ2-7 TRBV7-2 TGTGCCAGCAGCCAGGGGACTAGCGTTTCCGAGCAGTACTTC CASSQGTSVSEQYF
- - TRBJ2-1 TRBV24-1 TGTGCCACCAGTGATGGGGGTACCTACAATGAGCAGTTCTTC CATSDGGTYNEQFF
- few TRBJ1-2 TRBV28 TGTGCCAGCAGTCTATTACAGGCGTTCTATGGCTACACCTTC CASSLLQAFYGYTF
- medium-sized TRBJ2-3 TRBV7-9 TGTGCCAGCAGCTTAGATACAAACACAGATACGCAGTATTTT CASSLDTNTDTQYF
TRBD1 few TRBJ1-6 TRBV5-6 TGTGCCAGCAGCACCGGACAGGGCATCCCCCTCCACTTT CASSTGQGIPLHF
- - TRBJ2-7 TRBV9 TGTGCCAGCAGCGTTGGGACGAACTACGAGCAGTACTTC CASSVGTNYEQYF
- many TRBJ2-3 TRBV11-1 TGTGCCAGCAGCTGGGGATTAAACCGACGCACAGATACGCAGTATTTT CASSWGLNRRTDTQYF
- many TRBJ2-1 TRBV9 TGTGCCAGCAGTTCCGGGACTCCCGGCGATGAGCAGTTCTTC CASSSGTPGDEQFF
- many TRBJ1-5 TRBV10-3 TGTGCCATCACTAGAGCGTACAATCAGCCCCAGCATTTT CAITRAYNQPQHF
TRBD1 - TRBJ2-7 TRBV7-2 TGTGCCAGCAGCTCTACCGGGACAGGACCCTACGAGCAGTACTTC CASSSTGTGPYEQYF
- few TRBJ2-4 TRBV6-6 TGTGCCAGCAGTTCCCCCCGAGCCGGGGAGCTGTACTTC CASSSPRAGELYF
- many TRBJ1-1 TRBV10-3 TGTGCCATCAGTGCTGGGGAGAACACTGAAGCTTTCTTT CAISAGENTEAFF
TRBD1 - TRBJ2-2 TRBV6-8 TGTGCCAGCAGTGGTAGACAGGGGGCGGACGGGGAGCTGTTTTTT CASSGRQGADGELFF